This T cell receptor beta chain stems from a study of T cell responses to AZD1222 COVID-19 vaccine. The study's findings and limits: As reported, nearly half of all spike-specific TCRs target variant regions that are unmutated. Mapped onto spike, vaccine-associated CD4 TCRs spanned it and were dominant at 160-218 and 743-854. Repertoire sampling happened only post peak T cell response.

Concerning this clone itself: The antigen is unknown.

Measured with immunoSEQ multiplex PCR; TCRdb has only the in-frame clones, and not every one. The profile shows 70,000 to 90,000 clones, about 84% of them singletons. This CDR3 has 15 amino acids. The germline V and J ends were trimmed by 2 bases and 5 bases, with 15 bases remaining between them. CDR1 and CDR2 from the germline V gene are MGHRA and YSYEKL. The receptor was isolated from an adult in good health. The source material was peripheral blood, sampled on day 0 of AZD1222 vaccination. The chain has TRBV4-1 and TRBJ1-2; D is possibly TRBD1 (6 bases). CDR3 nucleotide sequence: TGCGCCAGCAGCCAAAAGGGGGGGCAGGGATATGGCTACACCTTC. It translates to CASSQKGGQGYGYTF.